Here is one TCR beta chain with its context. The record originates from a study of blood T cell repertoires in COVID-19. Libraries were prepared by immunoSEQ multiplex PCR; TCRdb keeps only in-frame clonotypes and omits some of them. The sample yields roughly 380,000 clones, about 88% seen once. Germline CDR1 and CDR2: MNHEY and SVGAGI. The V end lost 2 bases, the J end lost 7 bases, and 14 bases lay between the germline ends. There are 14 residues in the CDR3. Seattle enrolled patients during active infection and tracked them longitudinally. The sample comprised peripheral blood. The rearrangement joins TRBV6-5 to TRBJ1-2, with a possible D match to TRBD1 (6 bases). The origin of this receptor is a woman aged 40 to 49 with COVID-19, enrolled during active disease. DNA for the CDR3: TGTGCCAGCAGTTACCAGGGGAAAGAGGGTGGCTACACCTTC. It is translated as CASSYQGKEGGYTF.